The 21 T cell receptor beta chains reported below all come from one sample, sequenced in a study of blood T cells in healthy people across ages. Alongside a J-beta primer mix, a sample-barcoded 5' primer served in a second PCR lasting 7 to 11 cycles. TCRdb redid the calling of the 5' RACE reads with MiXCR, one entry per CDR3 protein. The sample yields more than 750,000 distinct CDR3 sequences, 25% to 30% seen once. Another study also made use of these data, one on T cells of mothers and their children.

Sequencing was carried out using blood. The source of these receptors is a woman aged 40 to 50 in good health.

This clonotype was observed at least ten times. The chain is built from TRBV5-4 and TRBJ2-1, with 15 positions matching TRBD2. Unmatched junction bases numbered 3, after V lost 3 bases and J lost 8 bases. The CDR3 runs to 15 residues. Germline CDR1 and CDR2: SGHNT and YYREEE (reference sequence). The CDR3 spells CASSSGLAGGDEQFF. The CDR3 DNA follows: TGTGCCAGCAGCTCCGGACTAGCGGGGGGGGATGAGCAGTTCTTC.

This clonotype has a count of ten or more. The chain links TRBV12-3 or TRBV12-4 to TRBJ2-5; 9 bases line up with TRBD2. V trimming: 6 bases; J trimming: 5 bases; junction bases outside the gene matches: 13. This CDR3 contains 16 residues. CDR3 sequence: CASSQRAGGRSETQYF. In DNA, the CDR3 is TGTGCCAGCAGCCAACGAGCGGGGGGCCGGTCGGAGACCCAGTACTTC.

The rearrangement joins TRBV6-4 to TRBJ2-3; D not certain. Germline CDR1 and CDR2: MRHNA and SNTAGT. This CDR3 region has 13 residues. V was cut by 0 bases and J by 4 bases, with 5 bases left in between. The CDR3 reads CASSDSAADTQYF. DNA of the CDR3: TGTGCCAGCAGTGACTCAGCCGCAGATACGCAGTATTTT.

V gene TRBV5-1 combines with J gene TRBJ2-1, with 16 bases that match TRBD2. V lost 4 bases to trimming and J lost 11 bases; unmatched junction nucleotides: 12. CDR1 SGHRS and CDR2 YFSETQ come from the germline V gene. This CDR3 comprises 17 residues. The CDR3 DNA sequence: TGCGCCAGCAGCCCAGAGCCGGGACTAGCGGGGGGGCCCCAGCAGTTCTTC. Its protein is CASSPEPGLAGGPQQFF.

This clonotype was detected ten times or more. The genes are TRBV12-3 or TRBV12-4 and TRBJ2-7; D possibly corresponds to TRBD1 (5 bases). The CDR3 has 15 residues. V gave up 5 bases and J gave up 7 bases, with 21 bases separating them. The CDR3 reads CASSPPPPRDGEQYF. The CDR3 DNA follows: TGTGCCAGCAGTCCCCCACCCCCCAGGGATGGAGAGCAGTACTTC.

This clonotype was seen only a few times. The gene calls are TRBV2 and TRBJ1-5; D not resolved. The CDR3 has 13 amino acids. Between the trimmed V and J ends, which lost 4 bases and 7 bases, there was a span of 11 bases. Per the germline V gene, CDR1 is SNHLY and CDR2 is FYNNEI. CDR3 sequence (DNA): TGTGCCAGCAGTGTATATACAGCCCAGCCCCAGCATTTT. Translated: CASSVYTAQPQHF.

The CDR3 reads CASSVGVGASTDTQYF. CDR3 nucleotide sequence: TGTGCCAGCAGCGTAGGGGTGGGAGCTAGCACAGATACGCAGTATTTT. The genes are TRBV9 and TRBJ2-3; possible D gene TRBD2, 5 bases. This CDR3 contains 16 residues. Deletions cut 0 bases from V and 0 bases from J, with 11 bases between. Looked up from germline, CDR1 is SGDLS and CDR2 is YYNGEE.

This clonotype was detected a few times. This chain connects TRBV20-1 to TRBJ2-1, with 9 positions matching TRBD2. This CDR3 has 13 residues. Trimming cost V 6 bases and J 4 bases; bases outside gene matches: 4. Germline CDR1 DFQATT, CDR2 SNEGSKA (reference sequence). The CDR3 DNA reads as TGCAGTGCGCGGGGGGGCCAGTACAATGAGCAGTTCTTC. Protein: CSARGGQYNEQFF.

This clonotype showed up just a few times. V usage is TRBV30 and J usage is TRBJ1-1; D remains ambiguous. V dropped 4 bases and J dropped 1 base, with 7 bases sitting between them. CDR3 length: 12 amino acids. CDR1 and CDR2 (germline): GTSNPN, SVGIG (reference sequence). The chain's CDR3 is CAWISGNTEAFF. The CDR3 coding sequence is TGTGCCTGGATCTCGGGGAACACTGAAGCTTTCTTT.

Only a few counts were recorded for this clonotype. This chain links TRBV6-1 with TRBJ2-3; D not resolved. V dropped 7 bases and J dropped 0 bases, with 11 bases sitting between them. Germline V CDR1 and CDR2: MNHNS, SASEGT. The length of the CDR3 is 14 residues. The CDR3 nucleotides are TGTGCCAGCAAGGTGGGCTCTAGCACAGATACGCAGTATTTT. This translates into CASKVGSSTDTQYF.

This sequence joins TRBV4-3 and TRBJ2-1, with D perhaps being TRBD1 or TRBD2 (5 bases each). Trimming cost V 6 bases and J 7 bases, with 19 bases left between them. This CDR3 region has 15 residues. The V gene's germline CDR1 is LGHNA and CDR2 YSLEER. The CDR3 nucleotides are TGCGCCAGCAGTCTCTCTTTAACCTGGGGGAATGAGCAGTTCTTC. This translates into CASSLSLTWGNEQFF.

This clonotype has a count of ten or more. The chain's CDR3 is CSARALAGGSYNEQFF. CDR3 coding DNA: TGCAGTGCTAGAGCTTTAGCGGGGGGTTCCTACAATGAGCAGTTCTTC. The gene calls are TRBV20-1 and TRBJ2-1; 10 nucleotides agree with TRBD2. With V trimmed by 1 base and J by 1 base, 4 bases remained unmatched. This CDR3 is built from 16 residues. Germline V CDR1 and CDR2: DFQATT, SNEGSKA (reference sequence).

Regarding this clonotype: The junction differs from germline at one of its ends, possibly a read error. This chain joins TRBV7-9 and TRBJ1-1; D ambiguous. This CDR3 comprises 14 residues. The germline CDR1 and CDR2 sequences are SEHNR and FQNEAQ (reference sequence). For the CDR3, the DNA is TGTGTCAGCAGCTTGGCGCTCCAGGCCACTGAAGCTTGCTTT. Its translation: CVSSLALQATEACF.

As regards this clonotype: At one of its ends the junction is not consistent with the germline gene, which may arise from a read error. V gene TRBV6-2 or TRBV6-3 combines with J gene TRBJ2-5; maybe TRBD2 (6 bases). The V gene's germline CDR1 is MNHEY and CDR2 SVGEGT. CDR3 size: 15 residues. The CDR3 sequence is CASRWTTRPQGTQYF. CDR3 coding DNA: TGTGCCAGCAGATGGACTACCCGCCCCCAAGGGACCCAGTACTTC.

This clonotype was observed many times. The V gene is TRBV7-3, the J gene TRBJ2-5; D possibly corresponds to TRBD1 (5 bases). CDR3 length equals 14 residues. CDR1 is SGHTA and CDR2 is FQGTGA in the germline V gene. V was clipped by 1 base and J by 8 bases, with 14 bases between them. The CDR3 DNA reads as TGTGCCAGCAGCTTAAGGCAGGGCGAGGATACCCAGTACTTC. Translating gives CASSLRQGEDTQYF.

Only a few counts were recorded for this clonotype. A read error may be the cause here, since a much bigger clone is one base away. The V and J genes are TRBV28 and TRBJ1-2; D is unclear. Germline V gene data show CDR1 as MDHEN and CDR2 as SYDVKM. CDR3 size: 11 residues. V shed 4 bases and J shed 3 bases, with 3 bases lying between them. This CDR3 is CASSYHYGYTF. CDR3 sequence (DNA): TGTGCCAGCAGTTACCACTATGGCTACACCTTC.

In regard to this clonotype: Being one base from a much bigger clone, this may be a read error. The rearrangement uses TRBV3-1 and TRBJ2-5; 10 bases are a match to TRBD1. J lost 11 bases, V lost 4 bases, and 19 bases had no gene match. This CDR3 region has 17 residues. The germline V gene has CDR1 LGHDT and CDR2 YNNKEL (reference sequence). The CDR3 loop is CASSPLTGGPPHYKQYF. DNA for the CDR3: TGTGCCAGCAGCCCACTGACAGGGGGCCCCCCTCACTACAAGCAGTACTTC.

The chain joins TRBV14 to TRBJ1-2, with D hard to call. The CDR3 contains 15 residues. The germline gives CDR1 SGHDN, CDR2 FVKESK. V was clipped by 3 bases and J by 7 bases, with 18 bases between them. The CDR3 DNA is TGTGCCAGCAGCCATCAGAGGGAATGGCCTAGTGGCTACACCTTC. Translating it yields CASSHQREWPSGYTF.

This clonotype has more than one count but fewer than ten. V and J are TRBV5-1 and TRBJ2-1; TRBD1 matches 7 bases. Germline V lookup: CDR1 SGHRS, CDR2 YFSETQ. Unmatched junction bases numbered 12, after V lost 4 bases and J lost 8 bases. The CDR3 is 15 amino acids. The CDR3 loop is CASSITGTEIDEQFF. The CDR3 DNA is TGCGCCAGCAGCATAACCGGGACAGAGATCGATGAGCAGTTCTTC. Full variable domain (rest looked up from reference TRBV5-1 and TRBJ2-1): KAGVTQTPRYLIKTRGQQVTLSCSPISGHRSVSWYQQTPGQGLQFLFEYFSETQRNKGNFPGRFSGRQFSNSRSEMNVSTLELGDSALYLCASSITGTEIDEQFFGPGTRLTVL.

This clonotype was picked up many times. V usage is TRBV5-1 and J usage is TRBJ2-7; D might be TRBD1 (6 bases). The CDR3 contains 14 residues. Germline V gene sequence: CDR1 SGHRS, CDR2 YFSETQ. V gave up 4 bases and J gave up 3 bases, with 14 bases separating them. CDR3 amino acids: CASSRQDTFYEQYF. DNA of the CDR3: TGCGCCAGCAGCCGACAGGACACTTTCTACGAGCAGTACTTC.

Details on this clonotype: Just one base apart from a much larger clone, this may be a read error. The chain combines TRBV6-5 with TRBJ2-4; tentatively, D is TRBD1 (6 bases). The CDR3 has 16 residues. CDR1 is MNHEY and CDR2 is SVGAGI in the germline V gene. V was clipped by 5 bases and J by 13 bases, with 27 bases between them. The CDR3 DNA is TGTGCCAGCAGTCGAAACGGACAGAGCTCCTACAATGAGCAGTACTTC. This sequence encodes CASSRNGQSSYNEQYF.